A single sample gave rise to the 14 T cell receptor beta chains below, sequenced in a study of cytomegalovirus exposure and HLA in healthy donors. The primer mix had 60 Vbeta and 13 Jbeta primers. Only in-frame clones appear in the TCRdb table, and some are missing; sequencing was by immunoSEQ multiplex PCR. The table lists 150,000 or so clones, less than 90% of them singletons. Sequencing input: PBMCs. The receptors shown here come from a man aged 50 to 59 in good health and CMV-seropositive.

This chain links TRBV13 with TRBJ2-1; 14 bases match TRBD2. The trim removed 5 bases at V and 6 bases at J, leaving 6 bases unmatched. CDR1 is PRHDT, CDR2 FYEKMQ, per germline (reference sequence). The CDR3 sequence is 16 residues long. CDR3 protein: CASSRGTSGGRNEQFF. The CDR3 DNA follows: TGTGCCAGCAGCCGAGGGACTAGCGGGGGCCGCAATGAGCAGTTCTTC.

The rearrangement links TRBV5-1 to TRBJ2-7, with 8 bases that match TRBD1. V was clipped by 0 bases and J by 2 bases; unmatched bases: 4. Germline CDR1 reads SGHRS; CDR2 reads YFSETQ. CDR3 length: 15 amino acids. CDR3 DNA sequence: TGCGCCAGCAGCTTGGGAGCGGACAGGGCCTACGAGCAGTACTTC. This codes for CASSLGADRAYEQYF.

The V gene is TRBV11-2, the J gene TRBJ2-1; D uncertain. Germline CDR1 reads SGHAT; CDR2 reads FQNNGV. Deletions cut 1 base from V and 5 bases from J, with 12 bases between. The CDR3 is made up of 15 amino acids. CDR3 DNA sequence: TGTGCCAGCAGCTTAGCCCCGGTTCGAAACAATGAGCAGTTCTTC. Protein product: CASSLAPVRNNEQFF.

The V gene is TRBV27, the J gene TRBJ1-1; 8 bases align to TRBD1. Germline-derived CDR1 and CDR2 are MNHEY and SMNVEV (reference sequence). V lost 7 bases, J lost 4 bases, and 11 bases stayed unmatched. The CDR3 spans 15 residues. CDR3 sequence (DNA): TGTGCCAGCAAACGTCAGGGGGCGGGGGTCACTGAAGCTTTCTTT. This codes for CASKRQGAGVTEAFF.

This chain links TRBV6-5 with TRBJ2-5; D remains unclear. The CDR3 loop spans 15 amino acids. CDR1 MNHEY and CDR2 SVGAGI come from the germline V gene. With 6 bases removed from V and 2 bases from J, the gap between germline ends came to 16 bases. The CDR3 nucleotides read TGTGCCAGCAGGGGCGCCTGGCCATCGCAAGAGACCCAGTACTTC. This gives the protein CASRGAWPSQETQYF.

A word on this clone: Additional DNA sequences in this sample encode the identical CDR3. The CDR3, as DNA: TGCGCCAGCAGTCGGGACTTCTACGAGCAGTACTTC. Encoded protein: CASSRDFYEQYF. The chain uses TRBV5-1 and TRBJ2-7, with D tentatively TRBD2 (6 bases). There are 12 residues in the CDR3. V was shortened by 5 bases and J by 3 bases, with 9 bases between the two germline ends. Per the germline V gene, CDR1 is SGHRS and CDR2 is YFSETQ.

The CDR3 loop reads CASSLDRAKSPLHF. The DNA of the CDR3 is TGTGCCAGCAGTTTAGACAGGGCGAAATCACCCCTCCACTTT. The chain carries TRBV6-5 and TRBJ1-6; 7 bases are a match to TRBD1. This CDR3 comprises 14 residues. The J segment lost 10 bases and the V segment lost 4 bases, leaving 7 bases of the junction unmatched. Germline V gene sequence: CDR1 MNHEY, CDR2 SVGAGI.

CDR3 DNA: TGTGCCAGCAGAACAGGGGGTGACAATCAGCCCCAGCATTTT. Encoded protein: CASRTGGDNQPQHF. The chain combines TRBV28 with TRBJ1-5; TRBD1 matches at 8 bases. Per germline, CDR1 MDHEN and CDR2 SYDVKM. V shed 6 bases, J shed 3 bases, and the junction held 4 bases outside the gene matches. This CDR3 is built from 14 residues.

This rearrangement joins TRBV5-1 to TRBJ2-5, with 9 bases matching TRBD1. The DNA matches TRBJ2-7 better at its end, which makes the J call doubtful. Germline CDR1 reads SGHRS; CDR2 reads YFSETQ. The CDR3 runs 16 residues. The CDR3 region is CASSLERTGVSYEQYF. The CDR3 DNA reads TGCGCCAGCAGCTTGGAAAGGACAGGGGTGTCTTACGAGCAGTACTTC.

The V and J genes are TRBV19 and TRBJ2-3; D is undetermined. This CDR3 comprises 13 residues. Trimming removed 5 bases at V and 2 bases at J, with 8 bases between. In germline, CDR1 is LNHDA, CDR2 SQIVND (reference sequence). The CDR3 protein is CASSVAVTDTQYF. The DNA of the CDR3 is TGTGCCAGTAGTGTGGCAGTCACAGATACGCAGTATTTT.

This clone was observed once. The chain employs TRBV10-2 and TRBJ2-1, with D tentatively TRBD1 (6 bases). The CDR3 contains 15 residues. CDR1 is WSHSY and CDR2 is SAAADI in the germline V gene. The V end lost 7 bases, the J end lost 12 bases, and 25 bases lay between the germline ends. CDR3 loop: CASISGTITSGWQFF. In DNA form, the CDR3 reads TGCGCCAGCATCTCCGGGACAATCACGTCAGGTTGGCAGTTCTTC.

In this sample, this clone turned up a few times. This chain uses TRBV5-1 with TRBJ2-2; a weak D match, TRBD2 (5 bases). The germline V and J ends were trimmed by 0 bases and 3 bases, with 9 bases remaining between them. There are 15 residues in the CDR3. Looked up from germline, CDR1 is SGHRS and CDR2 is YFSETQ. The DNA of the CDR3 is TGCGCCAGCAGCTTGGGTTACGGGGACACCGGGGAGCTGTTTTTT. Translation: CASSLGYGDTGELFF.

As for this clone: The junction and the germline gene differ at one end; a read error may be behind it. The V and J genes are TRBV7-7 and TRBJ1-1; a weak D match, TRBD1 (5 bases). The CDR3 runs to 15 residues. The germline CDR1 and CDR2 sequences are SSHAT and FNYEAQ (reference sequence). The CDR3 DNA reads TGTGCTAGCAGCTTATTTGGGGGAGGGGACACTGAAGCTTTCTTT. This sequence encodes CASSLFGGGDTEAFF.

This clone was recorded only once. This chain links TRBV9 with TRBJ2-5; 9 nucleotides align to TRBD2. CDR3 size: 17 residues. With 0 bases clipped from V and 2 bases from J, the junction kept 8 bases outside the gene matches. CDR1 is SGDLS, CDR2 YYNGEE, per germline. CDR3 sequence (DNA): TGTGCCAGCAGCGTAGAAGCGGTCCTAGCGGGACAAGAGACCCAGTACTTC. Encoded protein: CASSVEAVLAGQETQYF.